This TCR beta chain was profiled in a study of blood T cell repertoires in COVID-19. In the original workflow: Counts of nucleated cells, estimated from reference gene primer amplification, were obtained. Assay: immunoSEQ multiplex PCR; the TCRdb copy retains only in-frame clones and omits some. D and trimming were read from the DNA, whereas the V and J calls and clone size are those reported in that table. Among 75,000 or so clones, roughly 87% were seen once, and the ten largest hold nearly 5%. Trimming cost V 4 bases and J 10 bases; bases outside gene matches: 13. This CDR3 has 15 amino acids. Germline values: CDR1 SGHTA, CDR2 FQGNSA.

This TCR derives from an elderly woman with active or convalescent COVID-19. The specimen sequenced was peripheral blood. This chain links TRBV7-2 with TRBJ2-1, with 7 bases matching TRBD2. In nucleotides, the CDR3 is TGTGCCAGCAGCTCATTTGCGGGAGTAGTCGAGGAGCAGTTCTTC. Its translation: CASSSFAGVVEEQFF.